A single T cell receptor beta chain is shown here with its context. Clones were read by immunoSEQ multiplex PCR, and TCRdb kept only the in-frame ones, dropping some. Among 40,000 to 65,000 clones listed, 85% to 90% were seen once. This sample is part of a study of technical replicates of blood from several donors. This receptor was taken from a human donor in good health. Some clones in this sample may be carry-over from other donors' samples. Sequences were obtained from PBMCs.

The CDR3 loop reads CASNQGFEQYF. CDR3 in DNA: TGTGCCAGTAACCAGGGCTTCGAGCAGTACTTC. The rearrangement uses TRBV19 and TRBJ2-7, with D tentatively TRBD1 (5 bases). This CDR3 contains 11 residues. Trimming took off 7 bases at V and 6 bases at J, with 10 bases between the two ends. CDR1 is LNHDA, CDR2 SQIVND, per germline (reference sequence).